Included here is one T cell receptor (beta chain) sequence, with context. The antigen it recognizes is unknown. Qualities for individual bases were not recorded, and no much larger clone is one base off. The goal of deep resolution MiSeq sequencing was a depth between 1 in 1 million and 1 in 200,000 T cells, and coverage averaged 10x per clonotype. The immunoSEQ hsTCRB Kit was used to generate the TCR beta libraries. The original pipeline was this. Data were analyzed with ImmunoSEQ Data Assistant and ImmunoSEQ Analyzer, with V, D and J genes assigned per IMGT definitions. Clonality, with values ranging from 0 to 1, was calculated as one minus the normalized Shannon entropy of productive rearrangement frequencies. Public clonotype analysis was restricted to overrepresented clonotypes comprising at least 0.05% of each patient's repertoire. Around 12 age-matched healthy donor repertoires from immuneACCESS were used as controls for clonality. TCRdb limited this immuneACCESS table to in-frame rearrangements with V and J called. A share of clones is missing; checked studies link under half to unresolved V genes, and the rest is unexplained. V and J calls plus clone size are reproduced from that table; the DNA served to infer D and trimming. In all, the sample holds some 200,000 clones, and over 65% of those were seen once. About 6.4% of the sample goes to the ten largest clones.

The entry originates in a study of cytotoxic CD8 clonotypes in ibrutinib-treated CLL (dated by TCRdb to the early 2020s). With regard to the full study: In this cohort, approximately 15 patients were treatment-naive and about a dozen were relapsed/refractory, while some 18 had unmutated IGHV. Cryopreserved peripheral blood mononuclear cells were collected before treatment, at response, and at either disease progression or sustained remission. All remission and progressive disease samples were collected while patients were still receiving ibrutinib. Of the 86 participants in the trial, approximately 26 had longitudinal samples available. Response samples were taken after a median of approximately 13 months on treatment, ranging from about 6 to 40 months. Partial responses were observed in some 24 patients and complete responses in 2; after a median follow-up of 68 months, remission was maintained in 15 or so patients and progression was observed in approximately 12. On average, each sample had roughly 230,000 productive templates and roughly 95,000 productive rearrangements.

Here is what the overall study found, with its caveats: Public clonotypes were found to be uncommon and were observed to contract or remain stable during treatment; the increase in clonality was shown to reflect expansion of private clonotypes at ibrutinib response. Sampling times were not matched between patients in sustained remission and patients whose disease was progressing, and lymph node repertoires were not examined. An increase in clonality was observed at ibrutinib response, with clonality remaining stable during sustained remission and falling back toward baseline at progression. Baseline clonality exceeded that of age-matched healthy donors and correlated strongly with circulating CD8+ T-cell counts.

This sample's time point label indicates: about twelve months on ibrutinib. For TCR beta library preparation, about 2 micrograms of genomic DNA was extracted from cryopreserved PBMCs. High-throughput TCR beta sequencing was performed on longitudinal blood samples from CLL patients receiving ibrutinib monotherapy. The patients were enrolled in a single-center, open-label phase 2 trial of ibrutinib monotherapy. V loses 4 bases, J loses 1 base, and the germline ends lie 11 bases apart. CDR1 and CDR2 are read off the germline V gene as SGHRS and YFSETQ. Measured from the cysteine to the phenylalanine, the CDR3 is 14 residues long. Just the 42-base CDR3 DNA is kept, in frame starting at base 1.

The TCR originated in a human donor with chronic lymphocytic leukemia. The sequencing here drew on PBMCs, taken after 12 months of ibrutinib treatment. This sequence uses TRBV5-1 and TRBJ1-1; the D region possibly corresponds to TRBD1 (5 bases align). The nucleotide sequence reads as follows: TGCGCCAGCAGCCCGGGACGGCCGAACACTGAAGCTTTCTTT. Translated, this is CASSPGRPNTEAFF.